These 5 T cell receptor beta chains originate from one sample sequenced in a study of blood T cells in healthy people across ages. A second PCR of roughly 7 to 11 cycles used a sample-barcoded 5' primer and a J-beta primer mix. TCRdb re-derived calls from the 5' RACE reads in MiXCR, one entry per CDR3 protein. The data show 1.5 million to 2 million distinct CDR3 sequences, around 42% seen once. Sequencing input: blood. These receptors all stem from a human donor in good health.

This clonotype turned up a few times. The CDR3 nucleotides read TGCAGTGCTAGAAGGAGGAAGCGGGGGGGCGTGGAGACCCAGTACTTC. It codes for CSARRRKRGGVETQYF. The chain combines TRBV20-1 with TRBJ2-5; TRBD2 matches at 10 bases. CDR3 size: 16 residues. V lost 2 bases, J lost 5 bases, and 11 bases stayed unmatched. The germline V gene has CDR1 DFQATT and CDR2 SNEGSKA (reference sequence).

This clonotype was observed at least ten times. J is TRBJ2-1 and V is TRBV7-8; the match to TRBD2 covers 7 bases. The CDR3 totals 14 residues. Losses at the gene ends were 5 bases for V and 4 bases for J; bases not matched to a gene: 5. The germline CDR1 and CDR2 sequences are SGHVS and FQNEAQ. The CDR3 DNA reads TGTGCCAGCAGCCGGGACTACCCATACAATGAGCAGTTCTTC. Translated: CASSRDYPYNEQFF.

The CDR3 coding sequence is TGTGCCAGCAGAGCGCCGGGACTAGCGACAGAGACCCAGTACTTC. Translation: CASRAPGLATETQYF. This chain uses TRBV6-5 with TRBJ2-5, with 10 bases fitting TRBD2. After removal of 6 bases from V and 4 bases from J, the junction contained 8 bases not matched to a gene. The CDR3 has 15 amino acids. Germline values: CDR1 MNHEY, CDR2 SVGAGI.

This clonotype was counted a few times. V gene TRBV30 combines with J gene TRBJ2-4; D is ambiguous. Trimming removed 5 bases at V and 0 bases at J, with 11 bases between. The CDR3 sequence is 14 residues long. Germline CDR1 and CDR2: GTSNPN and SVGIG (reference sequence). CDR3 in DNA: TGTGCCTGGGCTACAGAGGTAGCCAAAAACATTCAGTACTTC. It translates to CAWATEVAKNIQYF. Together with reference TRBV30 and TRBJ2-4, the CDR3 gives the full variable domain: SQTIHQWPATLVQPVGSPLSLECTVEGTSNPNLYWYRQAAGRGLQLLFYSVGIGQISSEVPQNLSASRPQDRQFILSSKKLLLSDSGFYLCAWATEVAKNIQYFGAGTRLSVL.

The J gene is TRBJ1-6, the V gene TRBV11-2, with D uncertain. V gave up 4 bases and J gave up 13 bases, with 14 bases separating them. The CDR3 consists of 13 residues. CDR1 SGHAT and CDR2 FQNNGV come from the germline V gene. CDR3 nucleotide sequence: TGTGCCAGCAGCTCGTCAGAAGTGGTTCCCCTCCACTTT. Its protein is CASSSSEVVPLHF.